A selection of T cell receptor beta chains follows, all from one sample in a study of human T cells and chemical hapten exposure. TCRdb reanalysed the RACE reads using MiXCR and keeps one entry per CDR3 protein. The table lists around 340,000 distinct CDR3 sequences, around 7% of them singletons. The specimen was whole blood, collected in connection with sensitization to the hapten diphenylcyclopropenone (DPC). These receptors were obtained from a woman between 18 and 29 years old with alopecia areata. Some clones in this sample may be carry-over from other donors' samples. Both conserved end residues are part of each CDR3. A D gene is named only where the DNA matches it firmly. The size entry is marked missing in some rows and otherwise reads once, few, many or a size class.

size,V,D,J,CDR3,DNA
NA,TRBV5-6,NA,TRBJ1-5,CASTILGREGQPQHF,TGTGCCAGCACCATCCTTGGGAGGGAGGGTCAGCCCCAGCATTTT
few,TRBV12-3/TRBV12-4,NA,TRBJ1-6,CASSSLGGNSPLHF,TGTGCCAGCAGCTCCCTGGGGGGCAATTCACCCCTCCACTTT
few,TRBV27,NA,TRBJ1-6,CASSFAGTNSPLHF,TGTGCCAGCAGTTTCGCAGGGACGAATTCACCCCTCCACTTT
once,TRBV7-2,NA,TRBJ1-1,CACSLGDRLGTEAFF,TGTGCCTGCAGCTTAGGGGATCGTCTAGGGACTGAAGCTTTCTTT
NA,TRBV2,NA,TRBJ1-1,CASTEGNTEAFF,TGTGCCAGCACGGAGGGGAACACTGAAGCTTTCTTT
NA,TRBV9,TRBD1,TRBJ1-1,CASSPFSGQGVLEAFF,TGTGCCAGCAGCCCTTTTTCGGGACAGGGGGTGCTTGAAGCTTTCTTT
few,TRBV19,NA,TRBJ2-2,CASSGENTGELFF,TGTGCCAGTAGTGGCGAGAACACCGGGGAGCTGTTTTTT
NA,TRBV4-2,NA,TRBJ2-5,CASSQEGAGGGAQTQYF,TGTGCCAGCAGCCAAGAGGGTGCCGGGGGTGGGGCCCAGACCCAGTACTTC
few,TRBV12-3/TRBV12-4,TRBD1,TRBJ1-2,CASSIFRGRLDYGYTF,TGTGCCAGCAGCATCTTCAGGGGGCGGCTAGACTATGGCTACACCTTC
many,TRBV9,NA,TRBJ2-3,CASSALPTDTQYF,TGTGCCAGCAGCGCCCTACCCACAGATACGCAGTATTTT
many,TRBV3-1,TRBD2,TRBJ2-3,CASSQPGLGQDTQYF,TGTGCCAGCAGCCAGCCGGGACTAGGACAAGATACGCAGTATTTT
many,TRBV5-1,NA,TRBJ1-1,CASSSIPGAEAFF,TGCGCCAGCAGCTCGATCCCGGGGGCTGAAGCTTTCTTT
many,TRBV20-1,NA,TRBJ1-4,CSGREGSTNEKLFF,TGCAGTGGGCGGGAAGGTTCAACTAATGAAAAACTGTTTTTT
few,TRBV7-9,TRBD1,TRBJ1-3,CASSLGLKGALGDSGNTIYF,TGTGCCAGCAGCTTAGGCCTGAAGGGGGCCTTGGGAGACTCTGGAAACACCATATATTTT
NA,TRBV7-9,NA,TRBJ1-1,CASSIQGIETEAFF,TGTGCCAGCAGCATACAGGGAATCGAGACTGAAGCTTTCTTT
many,TRBV7-2,NA,TRBJ2-5,CASSFSVQETQYF,TGTGCCAGCAGCTTTAGTGTCCAAGAGACCCAGTACTTC
few,TRBV7-2,NA,TRBJ2-5,CASSLRGQQTQYF,TGTGCCAGCAGCTTAAGAGGTCAGCAGACCCAGTACTTC
few,TRBV6-2/TRBV6-3,NA,TRBJ1-2,CASSTGTQYGYTF,TGTGCCAGCAGTACCGGGACACAGTATGGCTACACCTTC
few,TRBV29-1,NA,TRBJ2-7,CSAAEGHEQYF,TGCAGCGCCGCGGAGGGGCACGAGCAGTACTTC
few,TRBV6-6,NA,TRBJ1-1,CASREGGTEAFF,TGTGCCAGCAGGGAGGGTGGCACTGAAGCTTTCTTT
NA,TRBV7-9,TRBD1,TRBJ1-1,CASRAGQPNTEAFF,TGTGCCAGCAGAGCGGGACAGCCGAACACTGAAGCTTTCTTT